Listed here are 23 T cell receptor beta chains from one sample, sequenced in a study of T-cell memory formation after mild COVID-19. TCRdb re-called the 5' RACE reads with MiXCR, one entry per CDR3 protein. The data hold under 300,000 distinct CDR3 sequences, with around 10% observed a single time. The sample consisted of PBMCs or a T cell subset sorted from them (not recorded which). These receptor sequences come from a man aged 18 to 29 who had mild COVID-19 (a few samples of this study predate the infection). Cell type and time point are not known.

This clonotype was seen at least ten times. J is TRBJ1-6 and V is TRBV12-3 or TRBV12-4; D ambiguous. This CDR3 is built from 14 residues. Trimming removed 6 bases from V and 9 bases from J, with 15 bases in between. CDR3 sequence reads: CASSYDPLGSPLHF. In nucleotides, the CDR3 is TGTGCCAGCAGCTATGACCCATTGGGTTCACCCCTCCACTTT.

CDR3 loop: CASSRGGAEKYEQYV. The CDR3 coding sequence is TGTGCCAGCAGCCGAGGGGGGGCCGAGAAATACGAGCAGTACGTC. The gene calls are TRBV5-5 and TRBJ2-7; D possibly corresponds to TRBD2 (7 bases). The V and J ends lost 4 bases and 4 bases respectively, with 18 bases between them. This CDR3 contains 15 residues. Germline V CDR1 and CDR2: SGHKS, YYEKEE (reference sequence).

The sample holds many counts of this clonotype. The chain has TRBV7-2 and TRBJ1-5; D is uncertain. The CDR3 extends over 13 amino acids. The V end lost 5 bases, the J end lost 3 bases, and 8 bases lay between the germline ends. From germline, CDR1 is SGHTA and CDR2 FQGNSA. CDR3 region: CASSIRTNQPQHF. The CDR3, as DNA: TGTGCCAGCAGCATACGGACCAATCAGCCCCAGCATTTT.

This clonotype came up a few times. Here the CDR3 reads CASSPISSGANVLTF. CDR3 DNA sequence: TGTGCCAGCAGCCCCATCTCCTCTGGGGCCAACGTCCTGACTTTC. The V and J genes are TRBV12-3 or TRBV12-4 and TRBJ2-6, with unresolved D. V gave up 6 bases and J gave up 0 bases, with 9 bases separating them. This CDR3 comprises 15 residues.

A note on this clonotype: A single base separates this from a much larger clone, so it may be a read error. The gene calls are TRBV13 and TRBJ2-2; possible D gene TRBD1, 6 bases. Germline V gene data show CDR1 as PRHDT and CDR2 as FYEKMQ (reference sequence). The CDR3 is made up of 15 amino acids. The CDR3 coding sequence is TGTGCCAGCGGCTTCGGGCAGGGGAGTGCCGGGGAGCTGTTTTTT. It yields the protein CASGFGQGSAGELFF.

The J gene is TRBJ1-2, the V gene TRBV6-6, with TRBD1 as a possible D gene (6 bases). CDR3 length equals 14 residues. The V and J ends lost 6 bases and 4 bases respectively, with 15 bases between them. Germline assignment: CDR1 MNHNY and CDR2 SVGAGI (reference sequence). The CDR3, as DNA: TGTGCCAGCAGCCAACAGGGAGGTAGCTATGGCTACACCTTC. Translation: CASSQQGGSYGYTF.

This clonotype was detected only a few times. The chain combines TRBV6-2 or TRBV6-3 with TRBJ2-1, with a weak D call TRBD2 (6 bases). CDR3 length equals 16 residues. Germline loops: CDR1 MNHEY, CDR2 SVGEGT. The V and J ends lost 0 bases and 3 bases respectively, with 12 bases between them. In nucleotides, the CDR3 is TGTGCCAGCAGTTACTCGGAAACGGGGGTCTACAATGAGCAGTTCTTC. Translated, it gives CASSYSETGVYNEQFF.

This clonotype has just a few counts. The CDR3 DNA follows: TGTGCCATCAGTGATTACAGGGTCTACGAGCAGTACGTC. Its protein is CAISDYRVYEQYV. The V call is TRBV10-3, the J call TRBJ2-7; maybe TRBD1 (6 bases). V was cut by 3 bases and J by 3 bases, with 9 bases left in between. Germline assignment: CDR1 ENHRY and CDR2 SYGVKD. This CDR3 region has 13 residues.

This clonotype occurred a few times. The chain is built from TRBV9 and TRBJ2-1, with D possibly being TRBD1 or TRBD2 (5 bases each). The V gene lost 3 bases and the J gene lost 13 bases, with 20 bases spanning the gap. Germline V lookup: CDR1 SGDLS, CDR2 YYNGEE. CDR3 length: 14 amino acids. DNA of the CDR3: TGTGCCAGCAGCGCCGGGGTCCCGGGGCAGAGCCAGTTCTTC. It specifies CASSAGVPGQSQFF.

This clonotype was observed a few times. The CDR3, as DNA: TGTGCCAGCAGCTTGAGTAATTCACCCCTCCACTTT. Amino acids: CASSLSNSPLHF. The V gene is TRBV12-3 or TRBV12-4, the J gene TRBJ1-6; D is ambiguous. V was trimmed by 6 bases and J by 6 bases, leaving 6 bases between them. CDR3 length: 12 amino acids.

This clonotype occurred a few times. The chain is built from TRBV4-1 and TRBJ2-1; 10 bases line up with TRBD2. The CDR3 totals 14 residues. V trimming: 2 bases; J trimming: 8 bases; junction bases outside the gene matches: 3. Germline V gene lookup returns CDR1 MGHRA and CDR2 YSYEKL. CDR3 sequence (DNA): TGCGCCAGCAGCCAAACTAGCGGGGAGTATGAGCAGTTCTTC. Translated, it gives CASSQTSGEYEQFF.

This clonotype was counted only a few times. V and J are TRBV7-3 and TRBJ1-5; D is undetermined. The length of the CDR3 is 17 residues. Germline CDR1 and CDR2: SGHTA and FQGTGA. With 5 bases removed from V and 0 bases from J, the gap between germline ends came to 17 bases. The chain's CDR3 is CASSGSTGGYSNQPQHF. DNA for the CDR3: TGTGCCAGCAGCGGGTCGACGGGCGGGTATAGCAATCAGCCCCAGCATTTT.

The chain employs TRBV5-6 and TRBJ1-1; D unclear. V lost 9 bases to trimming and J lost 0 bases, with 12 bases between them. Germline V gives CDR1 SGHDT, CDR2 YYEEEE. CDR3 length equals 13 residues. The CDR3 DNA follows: TGTGCCACCTCCAGCCAAATGAACACTGAAGCTTTCTTT. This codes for CATSSQMNTEAFF.

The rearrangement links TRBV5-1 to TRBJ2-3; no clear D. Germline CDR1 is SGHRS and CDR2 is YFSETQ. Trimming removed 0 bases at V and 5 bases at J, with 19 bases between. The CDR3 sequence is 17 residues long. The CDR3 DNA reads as TGCGCCAGCAGCTTGGTCCTACAGATAAGCACGGGAGATACGCAGTATTTT. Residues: CASSLVLQISTGDTQYF.

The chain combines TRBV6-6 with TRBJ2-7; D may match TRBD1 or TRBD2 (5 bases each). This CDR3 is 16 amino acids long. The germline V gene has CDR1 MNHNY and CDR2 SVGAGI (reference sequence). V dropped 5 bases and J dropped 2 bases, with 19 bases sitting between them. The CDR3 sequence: CASSNTLPGPTYEQYV. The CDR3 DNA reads TGTGCCAGCAGTAACACCCTCCCGGGGCCCACCTACGAGCAGTACGTC.

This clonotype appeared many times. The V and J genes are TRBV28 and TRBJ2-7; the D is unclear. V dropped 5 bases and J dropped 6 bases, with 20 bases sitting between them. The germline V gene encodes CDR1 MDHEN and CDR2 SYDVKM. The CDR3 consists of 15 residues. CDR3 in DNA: TGTGCCAGCAGTCCCCTCGACCGAGGTGGATCCGAGCAGTACGTC. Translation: CASSPLDRGGSEQYV.

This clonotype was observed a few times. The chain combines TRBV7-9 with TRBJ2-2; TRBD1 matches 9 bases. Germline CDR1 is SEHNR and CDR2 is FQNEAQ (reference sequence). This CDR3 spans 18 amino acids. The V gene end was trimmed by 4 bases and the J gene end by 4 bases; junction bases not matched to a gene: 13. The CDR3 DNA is TGTGCCAGCAGCTGGAGGAGAATCCGACAGGGGGGCACCGGGGAGCTGTTTTTT. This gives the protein CASSWRRIRQGGTGELFF.

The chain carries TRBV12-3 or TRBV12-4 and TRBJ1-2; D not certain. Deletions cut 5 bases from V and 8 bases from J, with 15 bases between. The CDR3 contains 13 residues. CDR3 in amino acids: CASSIGQKVGYTF. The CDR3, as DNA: TGTGCCAGCAGTATCGGTCAAAAGGTGGGCTACACCTTC.

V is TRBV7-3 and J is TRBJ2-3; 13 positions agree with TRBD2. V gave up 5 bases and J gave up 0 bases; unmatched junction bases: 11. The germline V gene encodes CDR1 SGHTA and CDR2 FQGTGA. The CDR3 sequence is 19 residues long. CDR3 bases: TGTGCCAGCAGCCCCGTGGGGGGGGGACTAGCGGGGAGCACAGATACGCAGTATTTT. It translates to CASSPVGGGLAGSTDTQYF.

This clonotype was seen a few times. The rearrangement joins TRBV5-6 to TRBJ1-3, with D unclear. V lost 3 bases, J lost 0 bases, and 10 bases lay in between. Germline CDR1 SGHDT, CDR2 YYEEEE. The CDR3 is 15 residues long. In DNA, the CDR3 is TGTGCCAGCAGCTCCCAGTTCTACTCTGGAAACACCATATATTTT. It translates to CASSSQFYSGNTIYF.

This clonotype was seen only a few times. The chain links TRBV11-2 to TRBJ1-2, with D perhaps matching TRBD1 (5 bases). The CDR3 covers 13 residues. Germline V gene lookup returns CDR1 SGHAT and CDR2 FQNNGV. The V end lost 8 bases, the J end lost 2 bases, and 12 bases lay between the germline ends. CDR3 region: CASSGGGNYGYTF. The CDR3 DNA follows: TGTGCCAGCTCCGGGGGGGGAAACTATGGCTACACCTTC.

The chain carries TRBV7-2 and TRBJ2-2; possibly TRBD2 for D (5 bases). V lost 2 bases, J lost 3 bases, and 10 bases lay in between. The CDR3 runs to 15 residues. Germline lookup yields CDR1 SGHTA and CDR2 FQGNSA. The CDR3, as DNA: TGTGCCAGCAGCTTAAGAGGGCGGGACACCGGGGAGCTGTTTTTT. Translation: CASSLRGRDTGELFF.

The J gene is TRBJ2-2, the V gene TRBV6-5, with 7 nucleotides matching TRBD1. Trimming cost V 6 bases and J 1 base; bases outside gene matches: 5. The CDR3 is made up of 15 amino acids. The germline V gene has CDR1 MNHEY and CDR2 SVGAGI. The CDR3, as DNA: TGTGCCAGCAGGACGACAGGGTTGAACACCGGGGAGCTGTTTTTT. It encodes CASRTTGLNTGELFF.